The source of this T cell receptor (beta chain) is a study of blood T cell repertoires in COVID-19. Turning to the study itself: Some COVID-19 samples were acute and others convalescent; all came from the United States, Italy and Spain.

Authors' analysis steps: Reference gene primer amplification in the assay estimated nucleated cell counts. Only in-frame clones appear in the TCRdb table, and some are missing; sequencing was by immunoSEQ multiplex PCR. From that table come the V and J calls and clone size; the DNA was used to work out D and trimming. The table has 150,000 to 200,000 clones, roughly 79% seen once; the top ten hold approximately 15%. V was trimmed by 0 bases and J by 9 bases, leaving 15 bases between them. In germline, CDR1 is LNHNV, CDR2 YYDKDF (reference sequence). The CDR3 is 15 amino acids. The chain has TRBV15 and TRBJ2-1; D might be TRBD2 (6 bases). Source material: peripheral blood. This clonotype was sampled from a man between 60 and 75 years old with active or convalescent COVID-19. The chain's CDR3 is CATSRESLALGEQFF. CDR3 sequence (DNA): TGTGCCACCAGCAGAGAGTCACTAGCCCTCGGTGAGCAGTTCTTC.